The 5 T cell receptor beta chains given below trace back to one sample, sequenced in a study of radiation and T cells in renal cell carcinoma. Clones were sequenced by immunoSEQ multiplex PCR, and TCRdb holds only the in-frame ones, with some missing. The sample lists over 55,000 clones, about 80% occurring once. Time point here: blood 2 weeks post-SBRT. Treatment in this sample: 15 Gy SBRT to primary tumor, nephrectomy 4 weeks later. This sample comprised blood, obtained from a patient whose treatment included radiotherapy and nephrectomy. Receptors were obtained from a man in his sixties with renal cell carcinoma.

J is TRBJ2-2 and V is TRBV7-7; D uncertain. This CDR3 comprises 14 residues. Between the trimmed V and J ends, which lost 3 bases and 0 bases, there was a span of 5 bases. From germline, CDR1 is SSHAT and CDR2 FNYEAQ (reference sequence). The CDR3 DNA follows: TGTGCCAGCAGCTTCATGCCGAACACCGGGGAGCTGTTTTTT. Amino acid sequence: CASSFMPNTGELFF.

The gene calls are TRBV11-2 and TRBJ2-2; unclear D gene. Trimming left V 5 bases short and J 0 bases short, with 16 bases between. Germline CDR1 and CDR2: SGHAT and FQNNGV. The CDR3 is 17 amino acids. The CDR3 reads CASSRLVAAPNTGELFF. The CDR3, as DNA: TGTGCCAGCAGCCGCCTGGTAGCAGCCCCGAACACCGGGGAGCTGTTTTTT.

The chain is built from TRBV5-1 and TRBJ2-1; 9 nucleotides line up with TRBD2. The CDR3 is 14 residues long. Germline CDR1 is SGHRS and CDR2 is YFSETQ. Germline trimming cut 4 bases from V and 5 bases from J; bases unmatched to any gene: 4. This CDR3 is CASSQLAGHNEQFF. The CDR3, as DNA: TGCGCCAGCAGCCAACTAGCGGGTCACAATGAGCAGTTCTTC.

The chain couples TRBV10-3 to TRBJ2-7, with a possible D match to TRBD2 (7 bases). The V gene lost 4 bases and the J gene lost 6 bases, with 16 bases spanning the gap. Germline values: CDR1 ENHRY, CDR2 SYGVKD. The CDR3 totals 14 residues. CDR3 DNA sequence: TGTGCCATCAGTGTCGGGGGGCATCTCGGCGAGCAGTACTTC. It translates to CAISVGGHLGEQYF.

The chain joins TRBV6-5 to TRBJ1-2; D unresolved. CDR1 and CDR2 from the germline V gene are MNHEY and SVGAGI. This CDR3 is 13 amino acids long. V lost 0 bases and J 3 bases, leaving 5 bases between the germline ends. In nucleotides, the CDR3 is TGTGCCAGCAGTTACTCGCCAGACTATGGCTACACCTTC. This gives the protein CASSYSPDYGYTF.